This T cell receptor beta chain was profiled in a study of CD8+CD57+ T cells in acquired aplastic anemia. From germline, CDR1 is ENHRY and CDR2 SYGVKD. The trim removed 0 bases at V and 6 bases at J, leaving 8 bases unmatched. The CDR3 consists of 17 residues. The patients chosen for sequencing had shown expansion of CD8+CD57+ cells (detected by flow cytometry). CDR3 and TCR beta VDJ profiling relied on a genomic DNA template. TCRdb analysed the reads with MiXCR anew, one entry per CDR3 protein. The data hold under 350,000 distinct CDR3 sequences, with about three fifths observed a single time. This clonotype was detected only a few times.

The material sequenced was sorted CD4+, CD8+, or CD8+CD57+ T cells (not recorded which) from PBMCs. The rearrangement joins TRBV10-3 to TRBJ2-1, with 10 positions matching TRBD2. This TCR was recovered from a human donor with aplastic anemia. The DNA for the CDR3 is TGTGCCATCAGTGAGTCGAAAAGCGGGGGGGCTCTCAATGAGCAGTTCTTC. Its protein product is CAISESKSGGALNEQFF.